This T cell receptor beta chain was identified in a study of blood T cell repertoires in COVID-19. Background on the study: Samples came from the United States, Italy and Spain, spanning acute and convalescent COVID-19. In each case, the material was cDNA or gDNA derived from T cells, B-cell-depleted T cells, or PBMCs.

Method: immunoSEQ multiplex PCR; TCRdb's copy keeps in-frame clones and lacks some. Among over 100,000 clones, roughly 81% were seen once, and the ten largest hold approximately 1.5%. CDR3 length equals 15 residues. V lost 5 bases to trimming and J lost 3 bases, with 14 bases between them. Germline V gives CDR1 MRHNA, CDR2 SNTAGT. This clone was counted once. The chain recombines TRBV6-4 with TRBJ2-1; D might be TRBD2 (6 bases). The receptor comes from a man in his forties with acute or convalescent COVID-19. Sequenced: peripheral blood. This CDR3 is CASSRELANYNEQFF. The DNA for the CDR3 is TGTGCCAGCAGTAGAGAGCTAGCGAACTACAATGAGCAGTTCTTC.